This TCR beta chain was identified during a study of blood T cell repertoires in COVID-19. Across the study: T cells, B-cell-depleted T cells, or PBMCs supplied cDNA or gDNA.

The junction had 13 bases not matched to a gene; V was cut back by 7 bases and J by 6 bases. The length of the CDR3 is 15 residues. From germline, CDR1 is LNHDA and CDR2 SQIVND (reference sequence). As handled by the study authors: Amplification from reference gene primers served as the basis for estimated nucleated cell counts. Produced via immunoSEQ multiplex PCR; TCRdb's table is partial and in-frame only. V, J and clone size were drawn from that table, and D and trimming were deduced from the DNA. The sample consists of over 90,000 clones, around 89% of them appearing once. Material for sequencing was peripheral blood. The V call is TRBV19, the J call TRBJ1-1; 8 bases align to TRBD1. This clonotype originated in an older woman with acute or convalescent COVID-19. The chain's CDR3 is CASNGRGRLNAEAFF. DNA of the CDR3: TGTGCCAGTAACGGCAGGGGGCGGCTTAACGCTGAAGCTTTCTTT.